This TCR beta chain was recorded in a study of T cells in Graves' hyperthyroidism and ophthalmopathy. The CDR3 is made up of 17 amino acids. The V gene's germline CDR1 is SGHAT and CDR2 FQNNGV. Deletions cut 2 bases from V and 11 bases from J, with 25 bases between. Amplification of TCR beta CDR3 regions was performed using RNA transcripts as template. First-round RT-PCR of the TCR CDR3 relied on the HTBI primer set. TCRdb analysed the multiplex PCR reads with MiXCR anew, one entry per CDR3 protein. The sample yields 550,000 to 700,000 distinct CDR3 sequences, about 43% seen once. The rearrangement links TRBV11-2 to TRBJ1-5; a possible D gene is TRBD1 (5 bases). The source is an adult woman with Graves' disease, either hyperthyroidism or ophthalmopathy (not recorded which). What was sequenced was peripheral blood or thyroid tissue (not recorded which). This CDR3 is CASSLRGLAGVGETQHF. The CDR3 nucleotides read TGTGCCAGCAGCTTACGGGGCCTAGCGGGAGTGGGGGAGACCCAGCATTTT.